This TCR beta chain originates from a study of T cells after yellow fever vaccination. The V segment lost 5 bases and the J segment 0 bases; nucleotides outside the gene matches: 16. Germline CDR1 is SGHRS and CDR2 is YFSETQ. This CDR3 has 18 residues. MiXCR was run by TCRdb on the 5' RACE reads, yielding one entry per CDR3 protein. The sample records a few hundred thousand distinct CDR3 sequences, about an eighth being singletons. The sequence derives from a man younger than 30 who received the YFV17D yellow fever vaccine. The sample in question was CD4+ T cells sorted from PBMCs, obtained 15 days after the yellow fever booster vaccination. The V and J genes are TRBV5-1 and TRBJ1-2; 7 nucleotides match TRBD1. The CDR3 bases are TGCGCCAGCAGGTCGTTGTCGGGACAGAACGTAGCTAACTATGGCTACACCTTC. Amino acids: CASRSLSGQNVANYGYTF.